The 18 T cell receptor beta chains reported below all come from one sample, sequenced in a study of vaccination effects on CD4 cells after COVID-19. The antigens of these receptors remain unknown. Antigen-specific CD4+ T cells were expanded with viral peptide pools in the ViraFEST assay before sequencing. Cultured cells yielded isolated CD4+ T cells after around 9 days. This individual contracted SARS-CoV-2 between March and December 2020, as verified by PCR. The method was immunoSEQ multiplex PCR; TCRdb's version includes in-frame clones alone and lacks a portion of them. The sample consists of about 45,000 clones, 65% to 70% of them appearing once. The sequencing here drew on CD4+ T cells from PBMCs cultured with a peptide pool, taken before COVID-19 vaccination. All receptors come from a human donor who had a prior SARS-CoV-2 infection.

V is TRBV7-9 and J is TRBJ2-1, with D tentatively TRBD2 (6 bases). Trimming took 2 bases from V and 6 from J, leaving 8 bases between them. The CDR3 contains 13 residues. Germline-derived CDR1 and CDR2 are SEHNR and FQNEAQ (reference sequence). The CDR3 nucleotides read TGTGCCAGCAGCTTATGGGGACTCAATGAGCAGTTCTTC. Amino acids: CASSLWGLNEQFF.

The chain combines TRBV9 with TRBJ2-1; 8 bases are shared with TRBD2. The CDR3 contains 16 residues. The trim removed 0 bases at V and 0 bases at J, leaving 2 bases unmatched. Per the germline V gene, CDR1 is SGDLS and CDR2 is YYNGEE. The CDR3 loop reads CASSVAGRGSYNEQFF. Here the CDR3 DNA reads TGTGCCAGCAGCGTAGCCGGGAGGGGCTCCTACAATGAGCAGTTCTTC.

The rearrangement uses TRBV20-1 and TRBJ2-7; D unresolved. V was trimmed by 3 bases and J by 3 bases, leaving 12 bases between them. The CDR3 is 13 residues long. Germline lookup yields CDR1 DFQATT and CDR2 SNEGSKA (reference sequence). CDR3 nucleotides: TGCAGTGCTAGTCCCGATAAACTCTACGAGCAGTACTTC. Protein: CSASPDKLYEQYF.

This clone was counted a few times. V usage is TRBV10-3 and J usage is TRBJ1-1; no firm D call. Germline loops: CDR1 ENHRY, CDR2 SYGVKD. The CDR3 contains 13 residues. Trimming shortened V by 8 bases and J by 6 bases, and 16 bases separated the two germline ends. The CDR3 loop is CAIGGSGRAEAFF. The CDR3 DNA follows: TGTGCCATCGGAGGGAGCGGGCGCGCTGAAGCTTTCTTT.

CDR3 sequence reads: CASSRMGSGNQPQHF. CDR3 nucleotides: TGTGCCAGCAGCCGAATGGGTAGTGGCAATCAGCCCCAGCATTTT. The chain has TRBV7-9 and TRBJ1-5, with D unresolved. The CDR3 is 15 residues long. Trimming left V 5 bases short and J 2 bases short, with 13 bases between. The V gene's germline CDR1 is SEHNR and CDR2 FQNEAQ (reference sequence). Drawing the rest from reference TRBV7-9 and TRBJ1-5, the complete variable domain is DTGVSQNPRHKITKRGQNVTFRCDPISEHNRLYWYRQTLGQGPEFLTYFQNEAQLEKSRLLSDRFSAERPKGSFSTLEIQRTEQGDSAMYLCASSRMGSGNQPQHFGDGTRLSIL.

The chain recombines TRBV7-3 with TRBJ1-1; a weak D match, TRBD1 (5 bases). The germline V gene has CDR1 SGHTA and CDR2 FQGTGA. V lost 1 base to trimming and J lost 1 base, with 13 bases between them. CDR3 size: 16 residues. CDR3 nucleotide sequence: TGTGCCAGCAGCTTAAGGGACGGTGGGGGGAACACTGAAGCTTTCTTT. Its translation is CASSLRDGGGNTEAFF.

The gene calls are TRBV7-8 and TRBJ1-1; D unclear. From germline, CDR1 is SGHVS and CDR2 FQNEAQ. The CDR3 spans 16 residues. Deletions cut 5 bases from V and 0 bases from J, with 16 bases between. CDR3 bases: TGTGCCAGCAGCGACCGTTTAGGTGCAATGAACACTGAAGCTTTCTTT. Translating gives CASSDRLGAMNTEAFF.

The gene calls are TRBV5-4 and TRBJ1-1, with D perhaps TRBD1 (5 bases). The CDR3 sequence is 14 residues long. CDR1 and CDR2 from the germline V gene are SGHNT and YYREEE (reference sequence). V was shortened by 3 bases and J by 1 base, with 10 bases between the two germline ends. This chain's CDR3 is CASSSDSRNTEAFF. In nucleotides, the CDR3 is TGTGCCAGCAGCTCTGACAGTAGGAACACTGAAGCTTTCTTT. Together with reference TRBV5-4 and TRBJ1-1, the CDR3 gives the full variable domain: ETGVTQSPTHLIKTRGQQVTLRCSSQSGHNTVSWYQQALGQGPQFIFQYYREEENGRGNFPPRFSGLQFPNYSSELNVNALELDDSALYLCASSSDSRNTEAFFGQGTRLTVV.

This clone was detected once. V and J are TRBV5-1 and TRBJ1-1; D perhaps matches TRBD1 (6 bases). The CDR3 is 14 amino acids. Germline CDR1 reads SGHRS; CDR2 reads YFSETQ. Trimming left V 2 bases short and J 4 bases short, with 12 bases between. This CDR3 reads CASSFAGHRTEAFF. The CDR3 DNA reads TGCGCCAGCAGCTTCGCGGGACACCGCACTGAAGCTTTCTTT.

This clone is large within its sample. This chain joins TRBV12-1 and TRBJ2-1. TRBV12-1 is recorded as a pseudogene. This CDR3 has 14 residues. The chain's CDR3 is CASSFAGRIPAEFF. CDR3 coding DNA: TGTGCCAGCAGCTTTGCTGGGCGCATCCCCGCGGAGTTCTTC.

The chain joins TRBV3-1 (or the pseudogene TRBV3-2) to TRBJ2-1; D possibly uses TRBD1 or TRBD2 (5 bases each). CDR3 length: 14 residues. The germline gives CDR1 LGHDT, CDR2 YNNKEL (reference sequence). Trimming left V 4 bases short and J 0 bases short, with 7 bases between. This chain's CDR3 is CASSLGVSYNEQFF. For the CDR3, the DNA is TGTGCCAGCAGCCTGGGGGTCTCCTACAATGAGCAGTTCTTC.

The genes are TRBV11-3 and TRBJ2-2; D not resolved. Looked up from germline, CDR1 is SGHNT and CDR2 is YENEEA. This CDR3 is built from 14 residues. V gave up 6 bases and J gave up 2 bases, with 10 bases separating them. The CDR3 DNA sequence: TGTGCCAGCAGTTTCGGACCAAACACCGGGGAGCTGTTTTTT. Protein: CASSFGPNTGELFF. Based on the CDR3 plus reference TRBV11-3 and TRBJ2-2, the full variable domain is EAGVVQSPRYKIIEKKQPVAFWCNPISGHNTLYWYLQNLGQGPELLIRYENEEAVDDSQLPKDRFSAERLKGVDSTLKIQPAELGDSAVYLCASSFGPNTGELFFGEGSRLTVL.

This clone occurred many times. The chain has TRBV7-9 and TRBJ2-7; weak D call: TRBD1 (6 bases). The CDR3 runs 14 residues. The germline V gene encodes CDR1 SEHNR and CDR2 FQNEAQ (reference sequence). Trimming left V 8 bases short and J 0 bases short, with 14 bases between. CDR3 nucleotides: TGTGCCAGCGCAGGGGTTCAGAGCTCCTACGAGCAGTACTTC. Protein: CASAGVQSSYEQYF.

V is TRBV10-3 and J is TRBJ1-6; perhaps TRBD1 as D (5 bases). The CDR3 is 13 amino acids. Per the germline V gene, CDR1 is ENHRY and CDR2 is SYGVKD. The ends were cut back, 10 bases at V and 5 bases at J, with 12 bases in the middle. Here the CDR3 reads CASHRDHNSPLHF. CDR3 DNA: TGTGCCAGCCACCGGGACCATAATTCACCCCTCCACTTT.

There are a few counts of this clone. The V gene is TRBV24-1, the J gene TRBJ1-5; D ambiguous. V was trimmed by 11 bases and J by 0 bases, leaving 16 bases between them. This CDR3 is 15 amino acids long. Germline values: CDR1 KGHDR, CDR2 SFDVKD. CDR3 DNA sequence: TGTGCCAACCTTGTCGCGCGGTCTAGCAATCAGCCCCAGCATTTT. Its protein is CANLVARSSNQPQHF.

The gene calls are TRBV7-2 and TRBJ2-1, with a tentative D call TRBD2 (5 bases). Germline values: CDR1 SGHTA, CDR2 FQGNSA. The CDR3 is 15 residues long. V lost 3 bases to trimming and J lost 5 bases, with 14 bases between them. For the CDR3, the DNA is TGTGCCAGCAGCTTTGCCAGCGGACTGAACAATGAGCAGTTCTTC. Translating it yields CASSFASGLNNEQFF.

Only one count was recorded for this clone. The CDR3 DNA follows: TGTGCCAGCAGCGGTAAAAGCTCCTACAATGAGCAGTTCTTC. This codes for CASSGKSSYNEQFF. The chain employs TRBV27 and TRBJ2-1; D is ambiguous. The CDR3 contains 14 residues. Germline V lookup: CDR1 MNHEY, CDR2 SMNVEV (reference sequence). V was trimmed by 6 bases and J by 0 bases, leaving 9 bases between them.

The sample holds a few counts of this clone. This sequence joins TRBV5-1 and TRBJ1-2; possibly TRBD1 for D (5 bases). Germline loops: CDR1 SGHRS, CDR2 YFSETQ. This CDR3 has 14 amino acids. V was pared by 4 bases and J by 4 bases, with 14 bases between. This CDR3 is CASSEGTAAYGYTF. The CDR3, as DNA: TGCGCCAGCAGCGAAGGGACGGCCGCCTATGGCTACACCTTC. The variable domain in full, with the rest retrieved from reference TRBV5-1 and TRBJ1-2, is KAGVTQTPRYLIKTRGQQVTLSCSPISGHRSVSWYQQTPGQGLQFLFEYFSETQRNKGNFPGRFSGRQFSNSRSEMNVSTLELGDSALYLCASSEGTAAYGYTFGSGTRLTVV.